A single sample gave rise to the 25 T cell receptor beta chains below, sequenced in a study of graft-versus-host responses after intestinal transplantation. These TCRs' antigens remain unknown. Sequencing used immunoSEQ multiplex PCR; TCRdb keeps in-frame clones, though not all of them. The table shows tens of thousands of clones, with approximately 92% occurring only once. The sequences come from unstimulated CD8+ T cells sorted from spleen or lymph node cells, collected before transplant. These receptors were taken from a human donor who was the organ donor for an intestinal transplant.

A remark on this clone: One junction end disagrees with the germline gene, perhaps due to a read error. The J gene is TRBJ2-7, the V gene TRBV7-9; TRBD2 matches 11 bases. The CDR3 has 15 amino acids. The V gene's germline CDR1 is SEHNR and CDR2 FQNEAQ (reference sequence). The CDR3 DNA sequence: TGTGCCAGCAGCCTAGCGGGAGGACCTTTTAACGAGCAGTACTTC. Translated: CASSLAGGPFNEQYF.

The chain employs TRBV30 and TRBJ2-3; 8 bases are shared with TRBD2. Germline lookup yields CDR1 GTSNPN and CDR2 SVGIG (reference sequence). The CDR3 has 14 residues. After removal of 3 bases from V and 6 bases from J, the junction contained 8 bases not matched to a gene. The CDR3 sequence is CAWRPGAGEDTQYF. CDR3 nucleotides: TGTGCCTGGAGGCCGGGAGCGGGGGAGGATACGCAGTATTTT.

The genes are TRBV7-9 and TRBJ2-7, with TRBD2 identical over 7 bases. CDR3 length: 15 amino acids. Trimming at V came to 4 bases and at J to 4 bases, leaving 10 bases not matched to a gene. Germline V CDR1 and CDR2: SEHNR, FQNEAQ (reference sequence). This CDR3 reads CASSSVRDYRYEQYF. CDR3 in DNA: TGTGCCAGCAGCTCGGTCCGGGACTATCGTTACGAGCAGTACTTC.

The chain joins TRBV19 to TRBJ2-7, with D perhaps matching TRBD2 (6 bases). Between the trimmed V and J ends, which lost 5 bases and 1 base, there was a span of 12 bases. CDR3 length: 14 amino acids. Germline assignment: CDR1 LNHDA and CDR2 SQIVND (reference sequence). CDR3: CASSPGLLSYEQYF. In DNA form, the CDR3 reads TGTGCCAGTAGTCCGGGACTGCTTTCCTACGAGCAGTACTTC.

CDR3 protein: CASGGDNTDTQYF. Written as DNA, the CDR3 is TGCGCCAGCGGGGGGGACAACACAGATACGCAGTATTTT. The V call is TRBV5-1, the J call TRBJ2-3; the D gene is possibly TRBD2 (7 bases). V dropped 7 bases and J dropped 2 bases, with 11 bases sitting between them. Germline lookup yields CDR1 SGHRS and CDR2 YFSETQ. The CDR3 contains 13 residues.

This clone showed up just once. The gene calls are TRBV10-3 and TRBJ2-2; TRBD2 aligns across 7 bases. From germline, CDR1 is ENHRY and CDR2 SYGVKD. V trimming: 0 bases; J trimming: 6 bases; junction bases outside the gene matches: 13. CDR3 size: 18 residues. The CDR3 is CAISESGREGRFAGELFF. For the CDR3, the DNA is TGTGCCATCAGTGAGTCTGGGAGGGAGGGCCGATTCGCCGGGGAGCTGTTTTTT.

The chain employs TRBV7-9 and TRBJ2-3; TRBD2 agrees at 8 bases. The CDR3 is 17 residues long. Germline trimming cut 2 bases from V and 4 bases from J; bases unmatched to any gene: 11. The germline V gene encodes CDR1 SEHNR and CDR2 FQNEAQ (reference sequence). The CDR3 loop is CASSLLDNPAGADTQYF. In nucleotides, the CDR3 is TGTGCCAGCAGCTTACTGGACAACCCAGCGGGGGCAGATACGCAGTATTTT.

The V gene is TRBV2, the J gene TRBJ2-5; D is uncertain. The tail of the sequence fits TRBJ2-7 better, so the J call may be wrong. The V gene's germline CDR1 is SNHLY and CDR2 FYNNEI. This CDR3 region has 10 residues. The CDR3 region is CASMRYEQYF. CDR3 nucleotides: TGTGCCAGCATGAGGTACGAGCAGTACTTC.

V is TRBV4-1 and J is TRBJ2-3; TRBD2 agrees at 10 bases. Germline lookup yields CDR1 MGHRA and CDR2 YSYEKL. V lost 1 base, J lost 7 bases, and 11 bases stayed unmatched. The CDR3 contains 17 residues. The chain's CDR3 is CASSQGPLAGARHTQYF. The DNA for the CDR3 is TGCGCCAGCAGCCAAGGACCGCTAGCGGGGGCCCGACATACGCAGTATTTT.

Comment on this clone: One end of the junction is discordant with germline, which a read error may explain. J is TRBJ2-5 and V is TRBV7-7; 9 bases fit TRBD2. CDR3 length equals 16 residues. Germline V gives CDR1 SSHAT, CDR2 FNYEAQ (reference sequence). The CDR3 nucleotides read TGTGCTAGCAGCTTAGGTTGGGTTAGCGGGAGAGAGACCCAGTACTTC. This gives the protein CASSLGWVSGRETQYF.

This clone has more than one count but fewer than ten. Written as DNA, the CDR3 is TGTGCCAGTCCGACAGGGGACGGGGGGACCGGGGAGCTGTTTTTT. Translating it yields CASPTGDGGTGELFF. J is TRBJ2-2 and V is TRBV6-1, with D possibly TRBD1 on 8 matching bases. Germline V lookup: CDR1 MNHNS, CDR2 SASEGT. The CDR3 sequence is 15 residues long. The V end lost 9 bases, the J end lost 5 bases, and 19 bases lay between the germline ends.

V is TRBV13 and J is TRBJ2-1; 9 bases match TRBD2. Germline V gene data show CDR1 as PRHDT and CDR2 as FYEKMQ (reference sequence). This CDR3 has 18 amino acids. The J segment lost 6 bases and the V segment lost 5 bases, leaving 17 bases of the junction unmatched. The CDR3 bases are TGTGCCAGCAGCCCCGAAAGACTAGCGGAAGACCCTCTCAATGAGCAGTTCTTC. Translating it yields CASSPERLAEDPLNEQFF.

The gene calls are TRBV5-6 and TRBJ1-1, with 9 bases aligning to TRBD1. Trimming at V came to 3 bases and at J to 4 bases, leaving 10 bases not matched to a gene. CDR1 SGHDT and CDR2 YYEEEE come from the germline V gene. The CDR3 extends over 16 amino acids. The CDR3: CASSSRDRDPSTEAFF. The CDR3 bases are TGTGCCAGCAGCTCCCGGGACAGGGATCCTAGCACTGAAGCTTTCTTT. Combining the CDR3 with reference TRBV5-6 and TRBJ1-1 gives the whole variable domain DAGVTQSPTHLIKTRGQQVTLRCSPKSGHDTVSWYQQALGQGPQFIFQYYEEEERQRGNFPDRFSGHQFPNYSSELNVNALLLGDSALYLCASSSRDRDPSTEAFFGQGTRLTVV.

The genes are TRBV21-1 and TRBJ2-7; TRBD1 is the table's D call and was not checked against the DNA. TRBV21-1 is described as a pseudogene. This CDR3 spans 16 amino acids. CDR3 DNA sequence: TGTGCCAGCAGCAAGGCGCCCGGGACAGGGACCTACGAGCAGTACTTC. This codes for CASSKAPGTGTYEQYF.

The V call is TRBV13, the J call TRBJ2-7, with 8 nucleotides matching TRBD2. V shed 0 bases, J shed 2 bases, and the junction held 9 bases outside the gene matches. The germline CDR1 and CDR2 sequences are PRHDT and FYEKMQ (reference sequence). The CDR3 spans 17 residues. The CDR3, as DNA: TGTGCCAGCAGCTTAGGCCTTCCGGGGGGGGAAACCTACGAGCAGTACTTC. It specifies CASSLGLPGGETYEQYF.

This clone appeared once. The V call is TRBV6-1, the J call TRBJ2-1; no definite D call. This CDR3 has 14 residues. V was cut by 6 bases and J by 2 bases, with 11 bases left in between. CDR1 is MNHNS, CDR2 SASEGT, per germline. This chain's CDR3 is CASSADLAYNEQFF. The CDR3 coding sequence is TGTGCCAGCAGCGCGGATCTAGCCTACAATGAGCAGTTCTTC.

The chain has TRBV28 and TRBJ1-2; a weak D match, TRBD1 (5 bases). CDR1 is MDHEN and CDR2 is SYDVKM in the germline V gene. V lost 2 bases and J 5 bases, leaving 27 bases between the germline ends. CDR3 length: 19 amino acids. CDR3 region: CASSLPKFRDFFDIYGYTF. CDR3 DNA sequence: TGTGCCAGCAGTTTACCAAAATTCCGGGACTTTTTCGACATATATGGCTACACCTTC.

DNA for the CDR3: TGTGCCATCAGTGGGGTGACAGGGAGTTTGTCCCAAGAGACCCAGTACTTC. Residues: CAISGVTGSLSQETQYF. This chain uses TRBV10-3 with TRBJ2-5; 7 positions match TRBD1. V shed 4 bases, J shed 1 base, and the junction held 12 bases outside the gene matches. The CDR3 has 17 amino acids. Germline V gene data show CDR1 as ENHRY and CDR2 as SYGVKD.

The genes are TRBV11-2 and TRBJ2-5; D is ambiguous. Trimming removed 3 bases from V and 2 bases from J, with 7 bases in between. CDR1 is SGHAT, CDR2 FQNNGV, per germline. The CDR3 contains 13 residues. CDR3 residues: CASSLRWQETQYF. As DNA, the CDR3 is TGTGCCAGCAGCTTGAGGTGGCAAGAGACCCAGTACTTC.

This chain links TRBV18 with TRBJ2-4; 9 bases are shared with TRBD2. This CDR3 comprises 15 residues. V shed 4 bases and J 5 bases; nucleotides not matched to a gene: 6. Germline lookup yields CDR1 KGHSH and CDR2 LQKENI. The CDR3 spells CASSLPTSGQNIQYF. CDR3 nucleotide sequence: TGTGCCAGCTCACTACCGACTAGCGGCCAAAACATTCAGTACTTC.

V is TRBV13 and J is TRBJ2-4; D gene uncertain. The V end lost 1 base, the J end lost 8 bases, and 12 bases lay between the germline ends. The germline V gene has CDR1 PRHDT and CDR2 FYEKMQ (reference sequence). The CDR3 totals 14 residues. DNA for the CDR3: TGTGCCAGCAGCTTAGTTTCCGGGTCGGACATTCAGTACTTC. This sequence encodes CASSLVSGSDIQYF.

The rearrangement uses TRBV7-8 and TRBJ2-1; 7 bases map to TRBD1. This CDR3 has 16 amino acids. Germline V gene lookup returns CDR1 SGHVS and CDR2 FQNEAQ. V lost 4 bases and J lost 2; bases outside the gene matches: 8. CDR3 in amino acids: CASSSRRDRPYNEQFF. The CDR3 DNA reads TGTGCCAGCAGCTCCCGCCGGGACAGACCCTACAATGAGCAGTTCTTC.

The chain uses TRBV30 and TRBJ2-1; TRBD1 agrees at 8 bases. The germline CDR1 and CDR2 sequences are GTSNPN and SVGIG (reference sequence). Germline trimming cut 2 bases from V and 8 bases from J; bases unmatched to any gene: 8. The length of the CDR3 is 14 residues. CDR3 protein: CAWSRTGSRDEQFF. DNA of the CDR3: TGTGCCTGGAGTCGGACAGGGTCTAGGGATGAGCAGTTCTTC.

This chain links TRBV4-1 with TRBJ2-7; 7 bases fit TRBD2. CDR3 length equals 14 residues. The junction had 5 bases not matched to a gene; V was cut back by 3 bases and J by 3 bases. CDR1 is MGHRA and CDR2 is YSYEKL in the germline V gene. The CDR3 sequence is CASSQAGVDYEQYF. The CDR3, as DNA: TGCGCCAGCAGCCAGGCGGGAGTGGACTACGAGCAGTACTTC.

The J gene is TRBJ2-1, the V gene TRBV2, with D possibly being TRBD1 (6 bases). The CDR3 contains 15 residues. V lost 3 bases to trimming and J lost 3 bases, with 12 bases between them. CDR1 is SNHLY and CDR2 is FYNNEI in the germline V gene. CDR3 nucleotides: TGTGCCAGCAGTGAGGTGGACAGCTACTACAATGAGCAGTTCTTC. Translated, it gives CASSEVDSYYNEQFF.